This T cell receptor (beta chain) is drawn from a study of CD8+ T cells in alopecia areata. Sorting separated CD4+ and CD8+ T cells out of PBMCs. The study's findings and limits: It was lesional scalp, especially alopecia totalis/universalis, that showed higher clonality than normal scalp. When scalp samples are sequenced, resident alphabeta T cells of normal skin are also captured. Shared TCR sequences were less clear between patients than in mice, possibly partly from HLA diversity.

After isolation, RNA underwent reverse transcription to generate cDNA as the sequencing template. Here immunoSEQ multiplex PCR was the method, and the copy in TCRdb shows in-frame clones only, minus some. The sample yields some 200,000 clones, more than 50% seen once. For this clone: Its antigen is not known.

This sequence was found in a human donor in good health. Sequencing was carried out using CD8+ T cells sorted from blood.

CDR3 amino acids: CACIGQEINIQYF. The CDR3 region has the DNA TGTGCCTGCATTGGACAGGAGATTAACATTCAGTACTTC. The genes are TRBV30 and TRBJ2-4, with 7 bases matching TRBD1. CDR3 size: 13 residues. Germline V CDR1 and CDR2: GTSNPN, SVGIG (reference sequence). Trimming removed 6 bases from V and 7 bases from J; junction bases left unmatched: 9.